This entry lists 5 T cell receptor beta chains sequenced from one sample in a study of blood T cell repertoires in COVID-19. Some clones are missing from TCRdb's copy, which holds only in-frame ones; the method was immunoSEQ multiplex PCR. The sample holds about 170,000 clones, over 65% seen once. What was sequenced was peripheral blood. Every receptor here comes from a woman older than 75 with acute or convalescent COVID-19.

V usage is TRBV6-5 and J usage is TRBJ2-7, with 9 bases that match TRBD1. The germline CDR1 and CDR2 sequences are MNHEY and SVGAGI. The ends lost 0 bases at V and 3 bases at J; junction bases unmatched: 3. This CDR3 contains 15 residues. CDR3 residues: CASSYSAGQGYEQYF. The CDR3 region has the DNA TGTGCCAGCAGTTACTCCGCGGGACAGGGCTACGAGCAGTACTTC.

This chain connects TRBV18 to TRBJ1-5; D not certain. Trimming cost V 2 bases and J 0 bases, with 11 bases left between them. Per germline, CDR1 KGHSH and CDR2 LQKENI. This CDR3 contains 16 residues. The DNA of the CDR3 is TGTGCCAGCTCACCATTTCCCCCTTATAGCAATCAGCCCCAGCATTTT. Translated: CASSPFPPYSNQPQHF.

The chain carries TRBV28 and TRBJ1-3, with D unresolved. This CDR3 has 15 residues. The V gene lost 8 bases and the J gene lost 0 bases, with 14 bases spanning the gap. Per the germline V gene, CDR1 is MDHEN and CDR2 is SYDVKM. The CDR3 DNA follows: TGTGCCAGCCAGTCCCCACAGTACTCTGGAAACACCATATATTTT. Amino acids: CASQSPQYSGNTIYF.

The chain joins TRBV30 to TRBJ1-4; no definite D call. The CDR3 consists of 13 residues. V shed 3 bases and J shed 8 bases, with 13 bases lying between them. CDR1 is GTSNPN, CDR2 SVGIG, per germline (reference sequence). The CDR3 reads CAWRGVGVEKLFF. CDR3 DNA: TGTGCCTGGAGGGGTGTCGGGGTAGAAAAACTGTTTTTT. Full variable domain (missing parts from reference TRBV30 and TRBJ1-4): SQTIHQWPATLVQPVGSPLSLECTVEGTSNPNLYWYRQAAGRGLQLLFYSVGIGQISSEVPQNLSASRPQDRQFILSSKKLLLSDSGFYLCAWRGVGVEKLFFGSGTQLSVL.

The chain combines TRBV28 with TRBJ2-7; TRBD2 aligns across 12 bases. This CDR3 is 15 amino acids long. Germline-derived CDR1 and CDR2 are MDHEN and SYDVKM. With V trimmed by 3 bases and J by 2 bases, 2 bases remained unmatched. CDR3 in amino acids: CASSLTSGSAYEQYF. CDR3 DNA sequence: TGTGCCAGCAGTTTGACTAGCGGGAGTGCCTACGAGCAGTACTTC.